This TCR beta chain appears in the sequencing data of a study of T-cell memory formation after mild COVID-19. Germline V gene sequence: CDR1 SGDLS, CDR2 YYNGEE. The CDR3 is made up of 15 amino acids. Unmatched junction bases numbered 3, after V lost 3 bases and J lost 4 bases. Regarding this clonotype: Its antigen is still unknown.

TCRdb analysed the 5' RACE reads with MiXCR anew, one entry per CDR3 protein. This sample carries 350,000 to 500,000 distinct CDR3 sequences, less than 25% of them seen once, and the ten largest clones take about 12%. The study, taken as a whole, reports: Prior to infection, memory already included some responding clones, suggesting cross-reactive memory joined. A second wave expanding day 15 to 37 was CD4+-biased; contracting clones were balanced.

The material sequenced was PBMCs or a T cell subset sorted from them (not recorded which). This sequence joins TRBV9 and TRBJ2-3, with 12 positions matching TRBD2. This clonotype was sampled from an adult woman who had mild COVID-19 (a few samples of this study predate the infection). Cell type and time point are not known. The CDR3 region has the DNA TGTGCCAGCAGCGCTAGCGGGAGGGCCGCAGATACGCAGTATTTT. Amino acid sequence: CASSASGRAADTQYF.